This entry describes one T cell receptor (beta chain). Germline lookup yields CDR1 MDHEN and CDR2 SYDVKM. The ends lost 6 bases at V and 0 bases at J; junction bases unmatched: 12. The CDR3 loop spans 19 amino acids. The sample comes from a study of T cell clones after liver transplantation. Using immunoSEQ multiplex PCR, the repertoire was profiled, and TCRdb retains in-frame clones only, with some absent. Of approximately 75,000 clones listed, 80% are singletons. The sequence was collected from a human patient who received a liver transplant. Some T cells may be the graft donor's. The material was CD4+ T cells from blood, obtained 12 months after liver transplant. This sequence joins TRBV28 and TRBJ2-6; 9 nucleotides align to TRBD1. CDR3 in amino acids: CASRISGTGFLSGANVLTF. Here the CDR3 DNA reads TGTGCCAGCAGAATATCCGGGACAGGGTTTCTCTCTGGGGCCAACGTCCTGACTTTC.